These 23 T cell receptor beta chains originate from one sample sequenced in a study of vaccination effects on CD4 cells after COVID-19. No antigen has been identified for these receptors. Some clones are missing from TCRdb's copy, which holds only in-frame ones; the method was immunoSEQ multiplex PCR. The repertoire holds roughly 26,000 clones, with 75% to 80% as singletons. After expansion with viral peptide pools in the ViraFEST assay, antigen-specific CD4+ T cells were sequenced. Culturing for 10 to 11 days preceded CD4+ T cell isolation. PCR confirmed that the person was infected with SARS-CoV-2 between March and December 2020. The starting material was CD4+ T cells from PBMCs cultured with HCoV-NL63 spike peptides, obtained before COVID-19 vaccination. These receptors were taken from a human donor who had a prior SARS-CoV-2 infection.

This chain connects TRBV2 to TRBJ1-2; D gene ambiguous. The CDR3 covers 17 residues. Per the germline V gene, CDR1 is SNHLY and CDR2 is FYNNEI. Trimming took off 2 bases at V and 4 bases at J, with 20 bases between the two ends. In nucleotides, the CDR3 is TGTGCCAGCAGTGAATTTTCTAGTGGGCAGAACCTCTATGGCTACACCTTC. It is translated as CASSEFSSGQNLYGYTF.

This sequence joins TRBV7-8 and TRBJ1-2; D might be TRBD1 (5 bases). Germline V gene data show CDR1 as SGHVS and CDR2 as FQNEAQ. The CDR3 totals 14 residues. V lost 5 bases and J lost 6, with 16 bases in between. The CDR3 loop is CASSRRDRQNGYTF. CDR3 bases: TGTGCCAGCAGCCGTCGGGACCGACAAAATGGCTACACCTTC.

The chain uses TRBV7-2 and TRBJ2-7; D possibly corresponds to TRBD1 (6 bases). The CDR3 runs 14 residues. CDR1 and CDR2 from the germline V gene are SGHTA and FQGNSA. V lost 1 base to trimming and J lost 0 bases, with 7 bases between them. CDR3 in amino acids: CASSLEGHSYEQYF. The CDR3 nucleotides read TGTGCCAGCAGCTTAGAGGGACACTCCTACGAGCAGTACTTC.

Only a few counts were recorded for this clone. CDR3 residues: CAWSRGGGASVPYEQYF. CDR3 nucleotides: TGTGCCTGGAGTCGGGGAGGGGGAGCCTCAGTCCCCTACGAGCAGTACTTC. This chain links TRBV30 with TRBJ2-7; TRBD2 might be the D (7 bases). CDR1 is GTSNPN, CDR2 SVGIG, per germline (reference sequence). V was pared by 2 bases and J by 2 bases, with 22 bases between. The CDR3 extends over 17 amino acids.

This chain connects TRBV7-2 to TRBJ1-6; unclear D gene. CDR3 length equals 16 residues. With 1 base removed from V and 7 bases from J, the gap between germline ends came to 14 bases. Germline lookup yields CDR1 SGHTA and CDR2 FQGNSA. The CDR3 nucleotides are TGTGCCAGCAGCTTAGAGTGGGCAGGAAACAATTCACCCCTCCACTTT. Its translation is CASSLEWAGNNSPLHF. Full variable domain (outside the CDR3, taken from reference TRBV7-2 and TRBJ1-6): GAGVSQSPSNKVTEKGKDVELRCDPISGHTALYWYRQSLGQGLEFLIYFQGNSAPDKSGLPSDRFSAERTGGSVSTLTIQRTQQEDSAVYLCASSLEWAGNNSPLHFGNGTRLTVT.

This clone was counted only a few times. The V and J genes are TRBV19 and TRBJ1-5; D not certain. The V end lost 5 bases, the J end lost 0 bases, and 17 bases lay between the germline ends. The CDR3 extends over 17 amino acids. Germline V gene data show CDR1 as LNHDA and CDR2 as SQIVND (reference sequence). The CDR3 DNA sequence: TGTGCCAGTAGTTTATATAACGGAGGGTATAGCAATCAGCCCCAGCATTTT. Amino acid sequence: CASSLYNGGYSNQPQHF.

This rearrangement joins TRBV6-1 to TRBJ1-1, with a weak D call TRBD1 (5 bases). This CDR3 spans 17 amino acids. V was clipped by 2 bases and J by 0 bases, with 16 bases between them. Looked up from germline, CDR1 is MNHNS and CDR2 is SASEGT. CDR3 amino acids: CASSESSVSGLNTEAFF. The CDR3, as DNA: TGTGCCAGCAGTGAATCTTCGGTCTCAGGGCTGAACACTGAAGCTTTCTTT.

The V call is TRBV21-1, the J call TRBJ1-2. TRBV21-1 has pseudogene status. This CDR3 region has 15 residues. The CDR3 loop reads CASSSCLGSGYGYTF. In nucleotides, the CDR3 is TGTGCCAGCAGCAGCTGCCTAGGATCGGGCTATGGCTACACCTTC.

The chain employs TRBV6-5 and TRBJ1-2, with 10 nucleotides matching TRBD1. The CDR3 extends over 13 amino acids. J lost 4 bases, V lost 5 bases, and 1 base had no gene match. Germline V gives CDR1 MNHEY, CDR2 SVGAGI. CDR3 nucleotides: TGTGCCAGCAGTCGGGACAGGGGCTATGGCTACACCTTC. It codes for CASSRDRGYGYTF.

The gene calls are TRBV15 and TRBJ2-2, with D perhaps matching TRBD1 (5 bases). The germline V and J ends were trimmed by 8 bases and 0 bases, with 22 bases remaining between them. In germline, CDR1 is LNHNV, CDR2 YYDKDF (reference sequence). CDR3 length equals 18 residues. In nucleotides, the CDR3 is TGTGCCACCTATGTTTGGGCGGAACAGGTCCCGAACACCGGGGAGCTGTTTTTT. Encoded protein: CATYVWAEQVPNTGELFF.

In DNA, the CDR3 is TGTGCCACCAGTGATTTGAAGTCAGGGGGCCGCACAGATACGCAGTATTTT. Its protein product is CATSDLKSGGRTDTQYF. The J gene is TRBJ2-3, the V gene TRBV24-1; 8 positions match TRBD1. From germline, CDR1 is KGHDR and CDR2 SFDVKD. J was trimmed by 1 base and V by 0 bases; bases with no gene match: 5. The CDR3 sequence is 17 residues long.

The genes are TRBV9 and TRBJ1-1; 7 bases agree with TRBD1. Germline V gene data show CDR1 as SGDLS and CDR2 as YYNGEE. The CDR3 has 14 amino acids. V lost 7 bases and J lost 3; bases outside the gene matches: 9. The CDR3 DNA reads as TGTGCCAGCGCCGGGGACAGAGGGGACACTGAAGCTTTCTTT. Its protein product is CASAGDRGDTEAFF.

This clone came up a few times. CDR3 nucleotide sequence: TGCGCCAGGGAGAACTGGAGACGGGAGCAGTTCTTC. It codes for CARENWRREQFF. The chain uses TRBV10-1 and TRBJ2-1, with unresolved D. The germline CDR1 and CDR2 sequences are WNHNN and SYGVQD (reference sequence). The V end was cut by 9 bases, the J end by 10 bases, with 16 bases between. CDR3 length: 12 amino acids.

The CDR3 DNA sequence: TGTGCCACCAGTGACAGCAGCAGGACAGGGGGCCCCTACAATGAGCAGTTCTTC. Translation gives CATSDSSRTGGPYNEQFF. The J gene is TRBJ2-1, the V gene TRBV24-1, with 11 bases that match TRBD1. CDR1 is KGHDR, CDR2 SFDVKD, per germline. This CDR3 is 18 amino acids long. V trimming: 4 bases; J trimming: 2 bases; junction bases outside the gene matches: 9.

The chain carries TRBV3-1 (or the pseudogene TRBV3-2) and TRBJ2-5; no clear D gene. Trimming removed 0 bases at V and 5 bases at J, with 10 bases between. This CDR3 region has 14 residues. Per the germline V gene, CDR1 is LGHDT and CDR2 is YNNKEL (reference sequence). The CDR3 loop reads CASSQDFLRETQYF. The DNA for the CDR3 is TGTGCCAGCAGCCAAGATTTTCTGCGTGAGACCCAGTACTTC.

This clone has a handful of counts. The chain's CDR3 is CASSLRRGGASDEQFF. DNA of the CDR3: TGTGCCAGCAGCTTAAGACGCGGGGGGGCCTCGGATGAGCAGTTCTTC. The V call is TRBV7-3, the J call TRBJ2-1, with 9 positions matching TRBD2. Germline V lookup: CDR1 SGHTA, CDR2 FQGTGA. The CDR3 runs 16 residues. V lost 1 base, J lost 8 bases, and 9 bases stayed unmatched.

The chain couples TRBV12-3 or TRBV12-4 to TRBJ2-1; TRBD1 or TRBD2 may be the D gene (6 bases each). V lost 7 bases and J lost 7, with 11 bases in between. There are 12 residues in the CDR3. The CDR3 nucleotides are TGTGCCAGCATTAGAGGGGGGAATGAGCAGTTCTTC. Protein: CASIRGGNEQFF.

In this sample, this clone turned up a few times. This chain connects TRBV6-1 to TRBJ1-4; 8 positions agree with TRBD1. Looked up from germline, CDR1 is MNHNS and CDR2 is SASEGT. The CDR3 covers 17 residues. V was pared by 2 bases and J by 0 bases, with 5 bases of the junction left unmatched. DNA of the CDR3: TGTGCCAGCAGTGAACGCACAGGGGGGCCAACTAATGAAAAACTGTTTTTT. It yields the protein CASSERTGGPTNEKLFF.

The CDR3 DNA sequence: TGTGCCAGTAGTAGTCTATCCGGGCCCACCTACAATGAGCAGTTCTTC. This codes for CASSSLSGPTYNEQFF. The chain joins TRBV19 to TRBJ2-1, with D unclear. V was shortened by 4 bases and J by 2 bases, with 15 bases between the two germline ends. Germline V gene sequence: CDR1 LNHDA, CDR2 SQIVND (reference sequence). The CDR3 consists of 16 residues.

V usage is TRBV19 and J usage is TRBJ2-2; D is undetermined. Germline loops: CDR1 LNHDA, CDR2 SQIVND (reference sequence). This CDR3 is built from 14 residues. The germline V and J ends were trimmed by 1 base and 3 bases, with 6 bases remaining between them. The CDR3 reads CASSIVTYTGELFF. CDR3 in DNA: TGTGCCAGTAGTATAGTCACCTACACCGGGGAGCTGTTTTTT.

In this sample, this clone turned up once. This rearrangement joins TRBV19 to TRBJ2-3; tentative D call: TRBD1 (6 bases). V was pared by 7 bases and J by 4 bases, with 15 bases between. Germline V gives CDR1 LNHDA, CDR2 SQIVND (reference sequence). The CDR3 is 14 residues long. The CDR3: CASTSGTPADTQYF. The CDR3 DNA reads TGTGCCAGTACCTCAGGGACACCCGCAGATACGCAGTATTTT.

The rearrangement joins TRBV19 to TRBJ2-7; TRBD1 agrees at 7 bases. This CDR3 region has 15 residues. Germline lookup yields CDR1 LNHDA and CDR2 SQIVND (reference sequence). V shed 1 base, J shed 6 bases, and the junction held 9 bases outside the gene matches. CDR3 sequence reads: CASSIATGDLVEQYF. The DNA for the CDR3 is TGTGCCAGTAGTATAGCAACAGGGGATTTGGTCGAGCAGTACTTC.

V and J are TRBV5-1 and TRBJ2-1; D is perhaps TRBD1 (6 bases). With 2 bases removed from V and 9 bases from J, the gap between germline ends came to 18 bases. Germline V gene sequence: CDR1 SGHRS, CDR2 YFSETQ. The CDR3 totals 15 residues. For the CDR3, the DNA is TGCGCCAGCAGCTTACAGGGAAGTCAGGACGGTGAGCAGTTCTTC. Translated, it gives CASSLQGSQDGEQFF.